This passage covers 15 T cell receptor beta chains from one sample sequenced in a study of technical replicates of blood from a handful of donors. Sequencing was performed with immunoSEQ multiplex PCR; in TCRdb, only in-frame clones are kept and a portion is missing. The sample has about 82,000 clones; 90% to 95% are singletons. Sequenced input: T cells isolated from PBMCs. The origin of the receptors is a human donor in good health.

The V call is TRBV27, the J call TRBJ1-2; no clear D. Looked up from germline, CDR1 is MNHEY and CDR2 is SMNVEV (reference sequence). This CDR3 is 12 amino acids long. V was cut by 4 bases and J by 2 bases, with 5 bases left in between. The CDR3 DNA is TGTGCCAGCAGTTCCGGGAACTATGGCTACACCTTC. Translation gives CASSSGNYGYTF.

The chain carries TRBV28 and TRBJ1-5, with D possibly matching TRBD1 (5 bases). The germline V and J ends were trimmed by 5 bases and 7 bases, with 18 bases remaining between them. The CDR3 is made up of 15 amino acids. Germline values: CDR1 MDHEN, CDR2 SYDVKM. CDR3 residues: CASSPALEGPQPQHF. The CDR3 nucleotides are TGTGCCAGCAGTCCGGCGTTGGAGGGACCCCAGCCCCAGCATTTT.

V usage is TRBV11-3 and J usage is TRBJ2-1, with 9 nucleotides matching TRBD2. This CDR3 contains 13 residues. V shed 8 bases, J shed 6 bases, and the junction held 5 bases outside the gene matches. In germline, CDR1 is SGHNT, CDR2 YENEEA. The CDR3 DNA follows: TGTGCCAGCTGGGGGACTAGCATCAATGAGCAGTTCTTC. Translating gives CASWGTSINEQFF.

V is TRBV10-3 and J is TRBJ2-7; 9 nucleotides match TRBD2. This CDR3 is 13 amino acids long. Germline assignment: CDR1 ENHRY and CDR2 SYGVKD. With V trimmed by 8 bases and J by 7 bases, 9 bases remained unmatched. The CDR3 DNA sequence: TGTGCCATCGGAGGAGCGGGAGGAGAAGAGCAGTACTTC. Translated: CAIGGAGGEEQYF.

This sequence joins TRBV5-4 and TRBJ1-1, with TRBD1 matching 9 bases. The germline CDR1 and CDR2 sequences are SGHNT and YYREEE (reference sequence). V trimming: 5 bases; J trimming: 4 bases; junction bases outside the gene matches: 6. This CDR3 is 14 amino acids long. The CDR3 bases are TGTGCCAGCAGATCTTGGACAGGGGTCACTGAAGCTTTCTTT. Amino acid sequence: CASRSWTGVTEAFF.

This clone was detected once. The gene calls are TRBV7-6 and TRBJ2-3; 10 positions agree with TRBD1. The germline V gene has CDR1 SGHVS and CDR2 FNYEAQ. This CDR3 has 18 amino acids. J was trimmed by 6 bases and V by 5 bases; bases with no gene match: 17. CDR3 sequence: CASSPKGAGTGVSDTQYF. In nucleotides, the CDR3 is TGTGCCAGCAGCCCCAAGGGTGCCGGGACAGGGGTATCCGATACGCAGTATTTT.

The chain joins TRBV11-3 to TRBJ2-3; possible D gene TRBD2, 6 bases. CDR3 length equals 13 residues. Germline V gene lookup returns CDR1 SGHNT and CDR2 YENEEA. V was cut by 7 bases and J by 7 bases, with 15 bases left in between. The CDR3 DNA is TGTGCCAGCACCGAGGGAGGAGGCTATACGCAGTATTTT. It is translated as CASTEGGGYTQYF.

V and J are TRBV7-2 and TRBJ2-5, with 9 positions matching TRBD2. There are 16 residues in the CDR3. V lost 2 bases and J lost 1; bases outside the gene matches: 5. The germline V gene has CDR1 SGHTA and CDR2 FQGNSA. The CDR3 bases are TGTGCCAGCAGCTTATTAAGCGGGAGGTTCCAAGAGACCCAGTACTTC. Translation: CASSLLSGRFQETQYF.

This chain joins TRBV27 and TRBJ2-3, with TRBD2 matching 9 bases. This CDR3 has 17 residues. The V and J ends lost 5 bases and 0 bases, in that order; junction bases with no gene match: 9. Germline assignment: CDR1 MNHEY and CDR2 SMNVEV (reference sequence). The CDR3 loop is CASSPSGTSISTDTQYF. The CDR3 region has the DNA TGTGCCAGCAGTCCTAGCGGGACCTCGATCAGCACAGATACGCAGTATTTT.

This chain connects TRBV5-6 to TRBJ2-2, with TRBD1 matching 7 bases. Per germline, CDR1 SGHDT and CDR2 YYEEEE. The CDR3 runs 14 residues. V lost 0 bases to trimming and J lost 5 bases; unmatched junction nucleotides: 1. CDR3 residues: CASSLGQGTGELFF. Here the CDR3 DNA reads TGTGCCAGCAGCTTGGGACAGGGTACCGGGGAGCTGTTTTTT.

The chain links TRBV7-9 to TRBJ1-2; D ambiguous. The CDR3 totals 15 residues. With 10 bases removed from V and 3 bases from J, the gap between germline ends came to 21 bases. Germline V CDR1 and CDR2: SEHNR, FQNEAQ (reference sequence). The CDR3 nucleotides are TGTGCCATCCTAACCCTCAATTCCCGGGACTATGGCTACACCTTC. Its protein product is CAILTLNSRDYGYTF.

The chain joins TRBV30 to TRBJ2-1; D is unresolved. With 4 bases removed from V and 6 bases from J, the gap between germline ends came to 10 bases. The germline V gene encodes CDR1 GTSNPN and CDR2 SVGIG (reference sequence). CDR3 size: 12 residues. CDR3 region: CAWIPEANEQFF. CDR3 nucleotide sequence: TGTGCCTGGATCCCCGAGGCCAATGAGCAGTTCTTC.

As DNA, the CDR3 is TGTGCCAGTAGTATGATGAGTCCATACTATGAGGGAGCTTTCTTT. This sequence encodes CASSMMSPYYEGAFF. This chain uses TRBV19 with TRBJ1-1; D unresolved. Germline V gene sequence: CDR1 LNHDA, CDR2 SQIVND (reference sequence). V was clipped by 3 bases and J by 10 bases, with 21 bases between them. The CDR3 has 15 residues.

The CDR3 nucleotides read TGTGCCAGCAGCTTACGTGACAGACCTGAAGCTTTCTTT. It yields the protein CASSLRDRPEAFF. The rearrangement uses TRBV11-3 and TRBJ1-1; D is perhaps TRBD1 (5 bases). From germline, CDR1 is SGHNT and CDR2 YENEEA. The CDR3 spans 13 residues. The V gene lost 2 bases and the J gene lost 6 bases, with 10 bases spanning the gap.

This chain connects TRBV29-1 to TRBJ2-7, with a tentative D call TRBD2 (5 bases). V was cut by 8 bases and J by 1 base, with 15 bases left in between. Germline V gene sequence: CDR1 SQVTM, CDR2 ANQGSEA. The CDR3 is made up of 13 amino acids. CDR3 sequence: CSFYFGDSYEQYF. The CDR3 DNA follows: TGCAGCTTCTACTTCGGGGATTCCTACGAGCAGTACTTC.